These T cell receptor beta chains were read from a single sample in a study of blood T cell repertoires in COVID-19. Libraries were prepared by immunoSEQ multiplex PCR; TCRdb keeps only in-frame clonotypes and omits some of them. The sample yields about 250,000 clones, 88% seen once. The specimen was PBMCs or T cells enriched from blood (not recorded which). The receptors come from a woman aged 50 to 65 who had recovered from COVID-19. Each CDR3 is given with its conserved first and last residue. The order of the fields is D gene, V gene, clone size, J gene, CDR3 DNA, CDR3 protein. D genes are given only for firm matches. Expanded clones get a size class; other rows say once, few or many, or leave the size out.

d_call: TRBD2
v_call: TRBV14
clone_size: .
j_call: TRBJ2-1
cdr3_nt: TGTGCCAGCAGCCCCATGACTAGCGGGACTTTAGAACAGTTCTTC
cdr3_aa: CASSPMTSGTLEQFF

d_call: .
v_call: TRBV7-8
clone_size: .
j_call: TRBJ1-4
cdr3_nt: TGTGCCAGCAGCCCGGGGACAAATAATGAAAAACTGTTTTTT
cdr3_aa: CASSPGTNNEKLFF

d_call: .
v_call: TRBV27
clone_size: .
j_call: TRBJ1-5
cdr3_nt: TGTGCCAGCAGTTTATGGGGGGGGCAGAGCAATCAGCCCCAGCATTTT
cdr3_aa: CASSLWGGQSNQPQHF

d_call: .
v_call: TRBV5-6
clone_size: .
j_call: TRBJ1-2
cdr3_nt: TGTGCCAGCAGCTTACTAGGGCAGGCCCCCGGGAGCTACACCTTC
cdr3_aa: CASSLLGQAPGSYTF

d_call: .
v_call: TRBV28
clone_size: .
j_call: TRBJ1-5
cdr3_nt: TGTGCCAGCTTACAGGGTGGCGCCAATCAGCCCCAGCATTTT
cdr3_aa: CASLQGGANQPQHF

d_call: .
v_call: TRBV7-3
clone_size: .
j_call: TRBJ2-2
cdr3_nt: TGTGCCAGCAGCTTAGATAATCGGAGGCTCACCGGGGAGCTGTTTTTT
cdr3_aa: CASSLDNRRLTGELFF

d_call: .
v_call: TRBV5-1
clone_size: .
j_call: TRBJ1-6
cdr3_nt: TGCGCCAGCAGCTTGGAGTTGGGCGGGGCTTCACCCCTCCACTTT
cdr3_aa: CASSLELGGASPLHF

d_call: TRBD1
v_call: TRBV6-2/TRBV6-3
clone_size: few
j_call: TRBJ1-5
cdr3_nt: TGTGCCAGCAGTTCGGGACAGGTTTATAGCAATCAGCCCCAGCATTTT
cdr3_aa: CASSSGQVYSNQPQHF

d_call: .
v_call: TRBV7-9
clone_size: .
j_call: TRBJ1-5
cdr3_nt: TGTGCCAGCAGCCTAGGACAGATCAACAATCAGCCCCAGCATTTT
cdr3_aa: CASSLGQINNQPQHF

d_call: TRBD1
v_call: TRBV5-6
clone_size: .
j_call: TRBJ2-7
cdr3_nt: TGTGCCAGCAGTCCTCTCGACAGGGAAACCTACGAGCAGTACTTC
cdr3_aa: CASSPLDRETYEQYF

d_call: TRBD1
v_call: TRBV11-2
clone_size: .
j_call: TRBJ2-5
cdr3_nt: TGTGCCAGCAGCTTCGGACAGGTTGAACAAGAGACCCAGTACTTC
cdr3_aa: CASSFGQVEQETQYF

d_call: .
v_call: TRBV30
clone_size: .
j_call: TRBJ1-5
cdr3_nt: TGTGCCTGGAGCTCACAGCATAATCAGCCCCAGCATTTT
cdr3_aa: CAWSSQHNQPQHF

d_call: .
v_call: TRBV4-2
clone_size: once
j_call: TRBJ2-2
cdr3_nt: TGTGCCAGCAGCCAAGTAGGAGGTCTGTCCGGGGAGCTGTTTTTT
cdr3_aa: CASSQVGGLSGELFF

d_call: TRBD2
v_call: TRBV6-1
clone_size: .
j_call: TRBJ2-1
cdr3_nt: TGTGCCAGCAGTGAAACGGGAGGTGAGCAGTTCTTC
cdr3_aa: CASSETGGEQFF

d_call: .
v_call: TRBV2
clone_size: few
j_call: TRBJ1-1
cdr3_nt: TGTGCCAGCAGTCAGGGTTCGGGGAGGACTGAAGCTTTCTTT
cdr3_aa: CASSQGSGRTEAFF

d_call: TRBD1
v_call: TRBV7-2
clone_size: once
j_call: TRBJ2-7
cdr3_nt: TGTGCCAGCAGCTTAGGAAACAGGGGGGCGAGCGAGCAGTACTTC
cdr3_aa: CASSLGNRGASEQYF

d_call: .
v_call: TRBV7-8
clone_size: .
j_call: TRBJ2-1
cdr3_nt: TGTGCCAGTGCGAAGCGGGACACTGCCGGAGAGCAGTTCTTC
cdr3_aa: CASAKRDTAGEQFF

d_call: TRBD2
v_call: TRBV13
clone_size: .
j_call: TRBJ2-1
cdr3_nt: TGTGCCAGCAGCTCCCAGGAACACCGGGCGGGAGGGCCTTGGAATGAGCAGTTCTTC
cdr3_aa: CASSSQEHRAGGPWNEQFF

d_call: TRBD1
v_call: TRBV18
clone_size: .
j_call: TRBJ1-2
cdr3_nt: TGTGCCAGCTCACCGAATTCTATCGGGACAGGGGGCGACTATGGCTACACCTTC
cdr3_aa: CASSPNSIGTGGDYGYTF

d_call: TRBD1
v_call: TRBV3-1/TRBV3-2
clone_size: .
j_call: TRBJ1-1
cdr3_nt: TGTGCCAGCAGCTACAGGGGCAAGAACACTGAAGCTTTCTTT
cdr3_aa: CASSYRGKNTEAFF

d_call: .
v_call: TRBV7-6
clone_size: .
j_call: TRBJ2-2
cdr3_nt: TGTGCCAGCAGCCCATTTCTGCGGAGGACGAACACCGGGGAGCTGTTTTTT
cdr3_aa: CASSPFLRRTNTGELFF

d_call: TRBD1
v_call: TRBV5-8
clone_size: .
j_call: TRBJ2-7
cdr3_nt: TGTGCCAGCAACCGAGGGACAGGGGACTCCTACGAGCAGTACTTC
cdr3_aa: CASNRGTGDSYEQYF

d_call: .
v_call: TRBV9
clone_size: .
j_call: TRBJ1-2
cdr3_nt: TGTGCCAGCAGCGTAGCGGGGAACTATGGCTACACCTTC
cdr3_aa: CASSVAGNYGYTF

d_call: TRBD1
v_call: TRBV15
clone_size: .
j_call: TRBJ1-5
cdr3_nt: TGTGCCACCAGCAGAGATCAAGGGACAGGGCAGCCCCAGCATTTT
cdr3_aa: CATSRDQGTGQPQHF

d_call: .
v_call: TRBV19
clone_size: .
j_call: TRBJ1-6
cdr3_nt: TGTGCCAGTAGTATCGGACAGAATAATTCACCCCTCCACTTT
cdr3_aa: CASSIGQNNSPLHF

d_call: TRBD1
v_call: TRBV27
clone_size: .
j_call: TRBJ2-5
cdr3_nt: TGTGCCAGCAGTCGCAGGGACAGAGCGGAGACCCAGTACTTC
cdr3_aa: CASSRRDRAETQYF

d_call: .
v_call: TRBV6-9
clone_size: .
j_call: TRBJ2-2
cdr3_nt: TGTGCCAGCAGTTACCTAAAGACAGCCGGGGAGCTGTTTTTT
cdr3_aa: CASSYLKTAGELFF

d_call: TRBD1
v_call: TRBV5-4
clone_size: .
j_call: TRBJ2-2
cdr3_nt: TGTGCCAGCAGCCGTCGGACAGGGACGAACACCGGGGAGCTGTTTTTT
cdr3_aa: CASSRRTGTNTGELFF

d_call: TRBD1
v_call: TRBV5-4
clone_size: .
j_call: TRBJ1-1
cdr3_nt: TGTGCCAGCAGCTGGGACAGGTCGAACACTGAAGCTTTCTTT
cdr3_aa: CASSWDRSNTEAFF

d_call: TRBD1
v_call: TRBV3-1/TRBV3-2
clone_size: .
j_call: TRBJ2-2
cdr3_nt: TGTGCCAGCCGAGGACAGGGGCGGGACACCGGGGAGCTGTTTTTT
cdr3_aa: CASRGQGRDTGELFF

d_call: TRBD1
v_call: TRBV28
clone_size: few
j_call: TRBJ2-1
cdr3_nt: TGTGCCAGCAGTTCACCCGGGACAGAGACCTACAATGAGCAGTTCTTC
cdr3_aa: CASSSPGTETYNEQFF

d_call: TRBD1
v_call: TRBV10-3
clone_size: .
j_call: TRBJ1-6
cdr3_nt: TGTGCCATCAGTGAGTCGGGACAGGGAGGCTCACCCCTCCACTTT
cdr3_aa: CAISESGQGGSPLHF

d_call: TRBD1
v_call: TRBV6-5
clone_size: .
j_call: TRBJ2-3
cdr3_nt: TGTGCCAGCAGTCCAGACAGGGGAAGCACAGATACGCAGTATTTT
cdr3_aa: CASSPDRGSTDTQYF

d_call: TRBD2
v_call: TRBV27
clone_size: .
j_call: TRBJ2-1
cdr3_nt: TGTGCCAGCAGTGTGAGACTAGCAGATATTTCCTACAATGAGCAGTTCTTC
cdr3_aa: CASSVRLADISYNEQFF

d_call: TRBD2
v_call: TRBV11-3
clone_size: .
j_call: TRBJ2-1
cdr3_nt: TGTGCCAGCAGCCCGGGACTAGCGGGAGTCGCTGAGCAGTTCTTC
cdr3_aa: CASSPGLAGVAEQFF

d_call: .
v_call: TRBV12-3/TRBV12-4
clone_size: .
j_call: TRBJ1-1
cdr3_nt: TGTGCCAGCAGTTTTGGCGGGGTTAAAGCTTTCTTT
cdr3_aa: CASSFGGVKAFF

d_call: .
v_call: TRBV7-2
clone_size: .
j_call: TRBJ2-1
cdr3_nt: TGTGCCAGCAGCTTAGGTCTAGGAGGGAATCGCGCTGAGCAGTTCTTC
cdr3_aa: CASSLGLGGNRAEQFF

d_call: .
v_call: TRBV25-1
clone_size: .
j_call: TRBJ2-3
cdr3_nt: TGTGCCAGCAGTGAATTGGTAGATACTACAGATACGCAGTATTTT
cdr3_aa: CASSELVDTTDTQYF

d_call: .
v_call: TRBV19
clone_size: .
j_call: TRBJ1-5
cdr3_nt: TGTGCCAGTAGTATCACAGGCAATCAGCCCCAGCATTTT
cdr3_aa: CASSITGNQPQHF

d_call: .
v_call: TRBV29-1
clone_size: .
j_call: TRBJ1-4
cdr3_nt: TGCAGCGTTGTAACAGGTTATAATGAAAAACTGTTTTTT
cdr3_aa: CSVVTGYNEKLFF

d_call: .
v_call: TRBV30
clone_size: .
j_call: TRBJ2-7
cdr3_nt: TGTGCCTGGAGTGTATCCCCGAGGTACGAGCAGTACTTC
cdr3_aa: CAWSVSPRYEQYF

d_call: TRBD2
v_call: TRBV4-2
clone_size: .
j_call: TRBJ2-1
cdr3_nt: TGTGCCAGTGGGTGGGTAGCGGGAGATCAGCAGTTCTTC
cdr3_aa: CASGWVAGDQQFF

d_call: TRBD1
v_call: TRBV11-2
clone_size: .
j_call: TRBJ1-2
cdr3_nt: TGTGCCAGCAGCTTAGCGACAGGGACCGGCTATGGCTACACCTTC
cdr3_aa: CASSLATGTGYGYTF

d_call: .
v_call: TRBV18
clone_size: .
j_call: TRBJ2-7
cdr3_nt: TGTGCCAGCTCACCAAACACCTACGAGCAGTACTTC
cdr3_aa: CASSPNTYEQYF

d_call: .
v_call: TRBV5-8
clone_size: .
j_call: TRBJ2-7
cdr3_nt: TGTGCCAGCAGCTTGGTAGCTAGCGCCGCCTACGAGCAGTACTTC
cdr3_aa: CASSLVASAAYEQYF

d_call: .
v_call: TRBV5-1
clone_size: once
j_call: TRBJ1-3
cdr3_nt: TGCGCCAGCAGCGACTATAACAACAGAGGAAACACCATATATTTT
cdr3_aa: CASSDYNNRGNTIYF

d_call: TRBD2
v_call: TRBV6-1
clone_size: once
j_call: TRBJ2-7
cdr3_nt: TGTGCCAGCAGTGAAGGGACTAGCGGGATCTACGAGCAGTACTTC
cdr3_aa: CASSEGTSGIYEQYF

d_call: TRBD2
v_call: TRBV28
clone_size: .
j_call: TRBJ2-5
cdr3_nt: TGTGCCAGCAATGAGCGGGAAGGTAAAGAGACCCAGTACTTC
cdr3_aa: CASNEREGKETQYF

d_call: .
v_call: TRBV9
clone_size: few
j_call: TRBJ2-1
cdr3_nt: TGTGCCAGCAGCCCAGGGGTGTCTTTCTTGGGACGAAGCTCCTACAATGAGCAGTTCTTC
cdr3_aa: CASSPGVSFLGRSSYNEQFF

d_call: .
v_call: TRBV6-5
clone_size: .
j_call: TRBJ1-1
cdr3_nt: TGTGCCACCTTGGACAGCTTGAACACTGAAGCTTTCTTT
cdr3_aa: CATLDSLNTEAFF

d_call: TRBD2
v_call: TRBV5-4
clone_size: .
j_call: TRBJ2-3
cdr3_nt: TGTGCCAGCAGCTTAAGACTAGCGGGAGCGAGCACAGATACGCAGTATTTT
cdr3_aa: CASSLRLAGASTDTQYF

d_call: .
v_call: TRBV28
clone_size: .
j_call: TRBJ2-7
cdr3_nt: TGTGCCAGCAGTTCCCCCGGGACTCTCTCCTACGAGCAGTACTTC
cdr3_aa: CASSSPGTLSYEQYF

d_call: .
v_call: TRBV5-4
clone_size: few
j_call: TRBJ2-7
cdr3_nt: TGTGCCAGCAGCTTGGGACAGTACGAGCAGTACTTC
cdr3_aa: CASSLGQYEQYF